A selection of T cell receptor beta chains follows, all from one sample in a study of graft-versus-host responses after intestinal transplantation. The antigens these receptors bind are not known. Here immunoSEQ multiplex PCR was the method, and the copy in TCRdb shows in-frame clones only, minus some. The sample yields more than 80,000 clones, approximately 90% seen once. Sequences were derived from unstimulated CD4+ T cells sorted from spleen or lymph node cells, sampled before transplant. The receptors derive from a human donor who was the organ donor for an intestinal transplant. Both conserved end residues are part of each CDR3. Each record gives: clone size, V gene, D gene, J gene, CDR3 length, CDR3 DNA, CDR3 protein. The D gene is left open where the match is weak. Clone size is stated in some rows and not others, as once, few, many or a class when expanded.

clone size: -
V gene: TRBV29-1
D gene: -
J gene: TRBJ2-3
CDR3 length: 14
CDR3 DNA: TGCAGCGTAGCATTAAATCATGGGGGCGATACGCAGTATTTT
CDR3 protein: CSVALNHGGDTQYF

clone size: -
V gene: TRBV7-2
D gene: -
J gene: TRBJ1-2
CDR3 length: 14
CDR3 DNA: TGTGCCAGCAGCTATTGGGGGGGGGACTATGGCTACACCTTC
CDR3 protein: CASSYWGGDYGYTF

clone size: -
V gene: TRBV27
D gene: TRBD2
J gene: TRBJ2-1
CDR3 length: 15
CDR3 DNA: TGTGCCAGCAGTCCCGGACTAGCGGGAAACAATGAGCAGTTCTTC
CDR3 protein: CASSPGLAGNNEQFF

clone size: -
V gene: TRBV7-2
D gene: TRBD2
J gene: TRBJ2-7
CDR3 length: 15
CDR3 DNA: TGTGCCAGCAGCTCTAGACTAGCGGGAGCAGGTGAGCAGTACTTC
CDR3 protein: CASSSRLAGAGEQYF

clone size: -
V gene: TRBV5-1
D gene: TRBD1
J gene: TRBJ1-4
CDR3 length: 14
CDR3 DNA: TGCGCCAGCAGCGCGGACAGGGGACGGGAAAAACTGTTTTTT
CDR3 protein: CASSADRGREKLFF

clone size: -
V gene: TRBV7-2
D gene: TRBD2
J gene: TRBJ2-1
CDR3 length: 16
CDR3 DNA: TGTGCCAGCAGCCCTCGTGGTAGCGGGATTAACAATGAGCAGTTCTTC
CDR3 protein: CASSPRGSGINNEQFF

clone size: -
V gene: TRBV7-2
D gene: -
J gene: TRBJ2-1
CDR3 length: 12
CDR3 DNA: TGTGCCAGCAGTCGGGACTCTAATGAGCAGTTCTTC
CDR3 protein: CASSRDSNEQFF

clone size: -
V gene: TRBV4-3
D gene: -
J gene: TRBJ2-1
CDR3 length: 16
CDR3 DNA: TGCGCCAGCAGCGCTAGCGCGTTCGTCTCCTACAATGAGCAGTTCTTC
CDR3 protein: CASSASAFVSYNEQFF

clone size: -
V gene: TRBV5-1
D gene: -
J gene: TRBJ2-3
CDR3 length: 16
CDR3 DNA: TGCGCCAGCAGCTTGGTGTCCGGGAGATCCCAAGATACGCAGTATTTT
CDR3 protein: CASSLVSGRSQDTQYF

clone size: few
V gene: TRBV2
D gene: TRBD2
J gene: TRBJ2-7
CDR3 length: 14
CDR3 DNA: TGTGCCAGCCAAACGGGGGGGGGCTCCTACGAGCAGTACTTC
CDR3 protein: CASQTGGGSYEQYF

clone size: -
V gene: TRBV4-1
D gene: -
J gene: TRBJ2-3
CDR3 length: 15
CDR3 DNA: TGCGCCAGCAGCCAGCAGACGGGAGGCACAGATACGCAGTATTTT
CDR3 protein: CASSQQTGGTDTQYF

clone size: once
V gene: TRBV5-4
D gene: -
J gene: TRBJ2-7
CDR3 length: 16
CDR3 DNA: TGTGCCAGCAGCTTGGGGGGCCTGAGGAGCTCCTACGAGCAGTACTTC
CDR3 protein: CASSLGGLRSSYEQYF

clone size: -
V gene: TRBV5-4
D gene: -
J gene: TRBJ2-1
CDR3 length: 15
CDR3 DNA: TGTGCCAGCTCTGCCTCAGGGAAGGGCCCCAATGAGCAGTTCTTC
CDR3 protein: CASSASGKGPNEQFF

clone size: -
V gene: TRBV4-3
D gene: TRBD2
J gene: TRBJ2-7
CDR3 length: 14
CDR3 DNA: TGCGCCAGCAGGGTGGGACTAGGAATCTACGAGCAGTACTTC
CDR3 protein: CASRVGLGIYEQYF

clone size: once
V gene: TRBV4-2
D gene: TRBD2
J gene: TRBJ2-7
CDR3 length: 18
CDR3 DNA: TGTGCCAGCAGCCAAGATTGGCCTAGCGGGGGGACTCCCTACGAGCAGTACTTC
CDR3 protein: CASSQDWPSGGTPYEQYF

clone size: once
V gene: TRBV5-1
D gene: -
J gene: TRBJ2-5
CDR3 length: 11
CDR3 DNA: TGCGCCAGTCAGGGGCAAGAGACCCAGTACTTC
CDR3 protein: CASQGQETQYF

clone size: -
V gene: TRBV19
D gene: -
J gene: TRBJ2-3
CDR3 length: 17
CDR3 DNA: TGTGCCAGTAGTATTGCCACAGGACCAGGGGTCCCAGATACGCAGTATTTT
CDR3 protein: CASSIATGPGVPDTQYF

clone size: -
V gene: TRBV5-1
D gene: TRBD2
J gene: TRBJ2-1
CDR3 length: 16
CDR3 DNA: TGCGCCAGCCCCCCGGTGGCGGGGGGGCCTGTAGATGAGCAGTTCTTC
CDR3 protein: CASPPVAGGPVDEQFF

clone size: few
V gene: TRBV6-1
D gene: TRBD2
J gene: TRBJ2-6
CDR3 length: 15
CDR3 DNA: TGTGCCAGCAGCGGGGGGGTATCTGGGGCCAACGTCCTGACTTTC
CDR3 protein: CASSGGVSGANVLTF

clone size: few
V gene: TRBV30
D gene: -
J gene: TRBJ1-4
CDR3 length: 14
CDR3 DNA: TGTGCCTGGAGGGGAAGGGGTTATAATGAAAAACTGTTTTTT
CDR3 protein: CAWRGRGYNEKLFF